The T cell receptor (beta chain) described here comes from a study of radiation and T cells in renal cell carcinoma (dated by TCRdb to about 2020). Notes on the research overall: Samples were obtained from a clinical trial, in which 15 Gy stereotactic body radiation therapy was delivered to primary renal cell carcinomas and nephrectomy was performed 4 weeks later. Across all 50 or so samples, 4 million or so unique CDR3 nucleotide sequences encoding approximately 3,000,000 unique CDR3 amino acid sequences were identified. In total, about 50 samples underwent TCR beta sequencing: roughly 25 tumors plus 27 peripheral blood samples. Study-wide conclusions, independent of this receptor: An increase in top tumor clonotypes in blood was observed from baseline to 2 weeks post-radiation, followed by contraction by 4 weeks, which was taken to suggest transient expansion of tumor-resident clones. Tracking of blood repertoire dynamics stopped at three to four weeks after treatment, with no follow-up past that point. Effects of radiation dose or scheduling on the TCR repertoire could not be addressed with the single-armed trial design. Because pretreatment tumor biopsies were not available, the baseline intratumoral presence of clonotypes could not be determined.

Turning to this clone: What this receptor recognizes is not known. Base qualities are missing; no much larger clone stands one base away.

TCR beta libraries were generated from genomic DNA with the immunoSEQ kit, following the manufacturer's recommendations. To prepare libraries, a first multiplex PCR with proprietary primers was run, followed by a second PCR that added unique barcodes, and a bead cleanup was done after each round. A positive control reaction and a negative control reaction, both provided in the kit, were run with every batch of samples. The final libraries underwent checking on an Agilent 4200 TapeStation D1000 ScreenTape, volumetric pooling, and quantification by qPCR. Sequencing ran on an Illumina NextSeq500 with a MidOutput 150-cycle cartridge, using 156 Read1 and 15 Index1 cycles with kit custom primers. The pooled library was loaded at 0.95 to 1 pM with about 18% PhiX control spiked in. As for the original processing: Vendor-processed data were analyzed in R, and a clonotype was defined as all T cells sharing the same CDR3 nucleotide sequence. In the clone abundance analyses, frequencies in each sample were normalized to that sample's 10,000 most abundant clones. Before analysis, public T cell clones were removed, and these numbered fewer than six per sample on average. Tumor-enriched clonotypes and baseline blood-enriched clonotypes were defined as those with an abundance difference of at least 32-fold between compartments. A beta-binomial differential abundance model was applied to find clonotypes that expanded or contracted between blood time points. Tumor-blood repertoire similarity was measured with the Baroni-Urbani and Buser coefficient, and groups were compared using two-tailed Wilcoxon tests in R. In its TCRdb copy, this immuneACCESS table keeps in-frame sequences only and misses some clones. Where compared with another copy, unresolved V genes explain less than half of these, and the others have no known cause. The V and J calls and the clone size are those of that table, but D and trimming were determined from the DNA. The sample table contains roughly 130,000 clones; only one count was recorded for roughly four fifths of them. Of the sample, approximately 2% is held by the ten largest clones.

V ends up 6 bases short and J 5 bases short, with an unmatched junction base count of 11. The CDR3 runs 15 residues from the cysteine to the phenylalanine. Left in the record is the CDR3 DNA by itself, 45 bases read in frame from the first base. Looking up the germline V gene yields CDR1 MDHEN and CDR2 SYDVKM. This sample's time point label indicates: blood 2 weeks post-SBRT. Explained via the paper, the treatment or condition label denotes: 15 Gy SBRT to primary tumor, nephrectomy 4 weeks later. Serial peripheral blood from radiation-treated patients was sampled at baseline, 2 weeks and 4 weeks after SBRT to track tumor-enriched clonotypes. Renal cell carcinoma with clear cell pathology was present in all patients. Genomic DNA for TCR sequencing was prepared using the QIAamp DNA Blood Mini Kit (Qiagen). The analyses included just those samples that passed every quality control check.

Specimen: blood, collected from a patient whose treatment included radiotherapy and nephrectomy. Recombination connected TRBV28 to TRBJ1-1, with 8 bases matching TRBD1. The TCR originated in a woman aged 55-70 years with renal cell carcinoma. The CDR3 in this case is CASRPKGQGRTEAFF. The base sequence is TGTGCCAGCAGACCTAAAGGACAGGGTCGGACTGAAGCTTTCTTT.